One sample yielded the 14 T cell receptor beta chains listed below, sequenced in a study of T cells after yellow fever vaccination. TCRdb itself ran the 5' RACE reads through MiXCR, one entry per CDR3 protein. The table lists a few hundred thousand distinct CDR3 sequences, less than 20% of them singletons. This specimen was PBMCs, taken 5 days after the first yellow fever vaccination. Receptors were obtained from a man aged 18-30 years who received the YFV17D yellow fever vaccine.

This clonotype was counted between two and nine times. The chain uses TRBV18 and TRBJ2-7, with D hard to call. V dropped 6 bases and J dropped 1 base, with 10 bases sitting between them. This CDR3 region has 13 residues. Germline V gene sequence: CDR1 KGHSH, CDR2 LQKENI. The CDR3 DNA follows: TGTGCCAGCTCCCCTATGGGTTCCTACGAGCAGTACGTC. Translating it yields CASSPMGSYEQYV.

This clonotype was detected only a few times. The J gene is TRBJ1-5, the V gene TRBV20-1; 9 bases line up with TRBD1. V lost 4 bases and J lost 3; bases outside the gene matches: 7. The CDR3 contains 15 residues. Germline loops: CDR1 DFQATT, CDR2 SNEGSKA (reference sequence). CDR3 in amino acids: CSATGTGSYNQPQHF. CDR3 nucleotides: TGCAGTGCTACCGGGACAGGGTCTTACAATCAGCCCCAGCATTTT.

The V gene is TRBV7-2, the J gene TRBJ2-1; D not certain. V lost 1 base and J 5 bases, leaving 12 bases between the germline ends. Germline V gene sequence: CDR1 SGHTA, CDR2 FQGNSA. This CDR3 contains 15 residues. The CDR3 loop is CASSLVLLPNNEQFF. For the CDR3, the DNA is TGTGCCAGCAGCTTAGTTTTGCTGCCCAACAATGAGCAGTTCTTC.

A few counts support this clonotype. This chain joins TRBV18 and TRBJ2-1, with unresolved D. The V end lost 2 bases, the J end lost 0 bases, and 8 bases lay between the germline ends. Per the germline V gene, CDR1 is KGHSH and CDR2 is LQKENI. This CDR3 has 15 amino acids. The CDR3 nucleotides are TGTGCCAGCTCACCATATTCAAGCTCCTACAATGAGCAGTTCTTC. Its translation: CASSPYSSSYNEQFF.

This clonotype was recorded a few times. This chain links TRBV29-1 with TRBJ2-3, with D unclear. The CDR3 sequence is 12 residues long. The germline V and J ends were trimmed by 7 bases and 2 bases, with 10 bases remaining between them. Germline V lookup: CDR1 SQVTM, CDR2 ANQGSEA. The DNA for the CDR3 is TGCAGCGGCAGGTTCTACACAGATACGCAGTATTTT. Its translation is CSGRFYTDTQYF.

This chain links TRBV20-1 with TRBJ1-1; 7 bases match TRBD1. The CDR3 sequence is 13 residues long. CDR1 is DFQATT and CDR2 is SNEGSKA in the germline V gene (reference sequence). After removal of 3 bases from V and 11 bases from J, the junction contained 12 bases not matched to a gene. The CDR3 is CSARVPRTGDAFF. As DNA, the CDR3 is TGCAGTGCTAGGGTCCCCCGGACAGGTGACGCTTTCTTT.

This chain connects TRBV12-3 or TRBV12-4 to TRBJ2-7; TRBD2 aligns across 8 bases. V gave up 4 bases and J gave up 0 bases; unmatched junction bases: 11. The CDR3 is 17 amino acids. In nucleotides, the CDR3 is TGTGCCAGCAGTTCCCCCGGTAGCGGGGATAGCTCCTACGAGCAGTACTTC. It specifies CASSSPGSGDSSYEQYF.

The V call is TRBV28, the J call TRBJ1-1; D not certain. The germline V gene encodes CDR1 MDHEN and CDR2 SYDVKM. With 6 bases removed from V and 8 bases from J, the gap between germline ends came to 16 bases. CDR3 length: 13 amino acids. CDR3 nucleotides: TGTGCCAGCAGGGGTCCCAAGAGGAGGGAAGCTTTCTTT. This sequence encodes CASRGPKRREAFF.

The chain is built from TRBV20-1 and TRBJ1-2; 9 bases map to TRBD1. V dropped 3 bases and J dropped 1; count of bases not matched to a gene: 12. Looked up from germline, CDR1 is DFQATT and CDR2 is SNEGSKA (reference sequence). The CDR3 runs to 17 residues. The CDR3 here is CSASTGTGRGFNYGYTF. CDR3 bases: TGCAGTGCTAGCACCGGGACAGGGCGAGGGTTTAACTATGGCTACACCTTC.

The sample holds many counts of this clonotype. V gene TRBV29-1 combines with J gene TRBJ2-2; D is possibly TRBD2 (5 bases). Germline V gene data show CDR1 as SQVTM and CDR2 as ANQGSEA. Between the trimmed V and J ends, which lost 5 bases and 0 bases, there was a span of 13 bases. CDR3 length: 15 amino acids. CDR3 in amino acids: CSVRSGLANTGELFF. The CDR3 DNA follows: TGCAGCGTTCGAAGCGGACTCGCGAACACCGGGGAGCTGTTTTTT.

V usage is TRBV7-9 and J usage is TRBJ2-3; TRBD2 matches at 7 bases. Unmatched junction bases numbered 9, after V lost 2 bases and J lost 1 base. The germline V gene encodes CDR1 SEHNR and CDR2 FQNEAQ (reference sequence). The CDR3 spans 17 residues. The CDR3 loop is CASSLSGGFTGTDTQYF. CDR3 sequence (DNA): TGTGCCAGCAGCTTATCGGGGGGATTTACCGGCACAGATACGCAGTATTTT.

The chain has TRBV12-3 or TRBV12-4 and TRBJ1-5, with D maybe TRBD1 (5 bases). V was cut by 6 bases and J by 2 bases, with 14 bases left in between. The CDR3 covers 15 residues. The CDR3 spells CASSPGLGGNQPQHF. The CDR3 DNA follows: TGTGCCAGCAGCCCCGGTCTAGGGGGCAATCAGCCCCAGCATTTT.

This clonotype was seen once. With a much larger clone just one base away, this may be a read error. V and J are TRBV25-1 and TRBJ2-5; possible D gene TRBD1, 7 bases. This CDR3 contains 14 residues. Deletions cut 3 bases from V and 5 bases from J, with 13 bases between. CDR1 is MGHDK and CDR2 is SYGVNS in the germline V gene. The CDR3 loop is CASSDMTGRETQYF. The DNA of the CDR3 is TGTGCCAGCAGTGATATGACAGGGAGGGAGACCCAGTACTTC.

This chain uses TRBV6-1 with TRBJ2-7; D gene ambiguous. Trimming shortened V by 1 base and J by 0 bases, and 10 bases separated the two germline ends. Germline CDR1 and CDR2: MNHNS and SASEGT. This CDR3 has 15 amino acids. Here the CDR3 DNA reads TGTGCCAGCAGTGAAGAGACCGCGAGCTCCTACGAGCAGTACTTC. Protein product: CASSEETASSYEQYF.